What follows are 31 T cell receptor beta chains derived from one specimen sequenced in a study of blood T cell repertoires in COVID-19. Sequenced by immunoSEQ multiplex PCR; TCRdb stores in-frame clones only, minus some. The sample contains about 250,000 clones, 87% of which appear only once. The specimen was PBMCs or T cells enriched from blood (not recorded which). The source of these receptors is a woman aged 30 to 39 with acute COVID-19.

This rearrangement joins TRBV7-8 to TRBJ1-2; D perhaps matches TRBD1 (6 bases). Per germline, CDR1 SGHVS and CDR2 FQNEAQ. The CDR3 is made up of 17 amino acids. V lost 1 base to trimming and J lost 0 bases, with 15 bases between them. CDR3 sequence: CASSLGVWGGANYGYTF. CDR3 bases: TGTGCCAGCAGCTTAGGGGTTTGGGGGGGCGCTAACTATGGCTACACCTTC.

This clone was counted between two and nine times. V gene TRBV10-3 combines with J gene TRBJ2-7, with unresolved D. CDR3 length equals 11 residues. The V and J ends lost 7 bases and 0 bases respectively, with 4 bases between them. Germline values: CDR1 ENHRY, CDR2 SYGVKD. The CDR3 reads CAIMASYEQYF. CDR3 nucleotide sequence: TGTGCCATCATGGCCTCCTACGAGCAGTACTTC.

The chain has TRBV7-3 and TRBJ1-4; no definite D call. The germline V gene encodes CDR1 SGHTA and CDR2 FQGTGA. This CDR3 spans 15 amino acids. Trimming shortened V by 0 bases and J by 3 bases, and 8 bases separated the two germline ends. CDR3 residues: CASSLTGSSNEKLFF. CDR3 in DNA: TGTGCCAGCAGCTTAACAGGGAGCTCTAATGAAAAACTGTTTTTT. The whole variable domain, filled in from reference TRBV7-3 and TRBJ1-4, reads GAGVSQTPSNKVTEKGKYVELRCDPISGHTALYWYRQSLGQGPEFLIYFQGTGAADDSGLPNDRFFAVRPEGSVSTLKIQRTERGDSAVYLCASSLTGSSNEKLFFGSGTQLSVL.

This chain joins TRBV28 and TRBJ1-5; D is possibly TRBD1 (5 bases). Trimming cost V 2 bases and J 7 bases, with 9 bases left between them. This CDR3 is built from 13 residues. Germline CDR1 and CDR2: MDHEN and SYDVKM. CDR3 in DNA: TGTGCCAGCAGTTTAATGGGGGGGCAGCCCCAGCATTTT. Translated: CASSLMGGQPQHF.

This clone was seen only a few times. The chain carries TRBV15 and TRBJ1-4, with D possibly being TRBD1 (5 bases). The germline CDR1 and CDR2 sequences are LNHNV and YYDKDF (reference sequence). The germline V and J ends were trimmed by 5 bases and 4 bases, with 14 bases remaining between them. The CDR3 has 15 amino acids. CDR3 in DNA: TGTGCCACCAGCCCTTCAGGGTCGTATAATGAAAAACTGTTTTTT. Protein sequence: CATSPSGSYNEKLFF.

The V call is TRBV5-4, the J call TRBJ1-1, with D perhaps matching TRBD1 (6 bases). This CDR3 contains 15 residues. The germline V gene encodes CDR1 SGHNT and CDR2 YYREEE (reference sequence). V lost 0 bases, J lost 3 bases, and 12 bases lay in between. The CDR3 nucleotides read TGTGCCAGCAGCTTGGAGTGGGGGCGGGACACTGAAGCTTTCTTT. As protein: CASSLEWGRDTEAFF. The whole variable domain, filled in from reference TRBV5-4 and TRBJ1-1, reads ETGVTQSPTHLIKTRGQQVTLRCSSQSGHNTVSWYQQALGQGPQFIFQYYREEENGRGNFPPRFSGLQFPNYSSELNVNALELDDSALYLCASSLEWGRDTEAFFGQGTRLTVV.

The chain combines TRBV10-1 with TRBJ2-7; tentatively, D is TRBD1 (5 bases). Germline CDR1 reads WNHNN; CDR2 reads SYGVQD (reference sequence). This CDR3 contains 13 residues. Between the trimmed V and J ends, which lost 6 bases and 5 bases, there was a span of 14 bases. CDR3 region: CASRGQGKDEQYF. As DNA, the CDR3 is TGCGCCAGCAGGGGTCAGGGTAAGGACGAGCAGTACTTC.

The V and J genes are TRBV9 and TRBJ1-3; no clear D. The germline V gene has CDR1 SGDLS and CDR2 YYNGEE. V shed 0 bases and J shed 0 bases, with 13 bases lying between them. The CDR3 length is 17 residues. The CDR3 DNA reads TGTGCCAGCAGCGTAGGGCAGGTGTCTCTCTCTGGAAACACCATATATTTT. Protein sequence: CASSVGQVSLSGNTIYF. The full variable domain, completed using reference TRBV9 and TRBJ1-3, is DSGVTQTPKHLITATGQRVTLRCSPRSGDLSVYWYQQSLDQGLQFLIQYYNGEERAKGNILERFSAQQFPDLHSELNLSSLELGDSALYFCASSVGQVSLSGNTIYFGEGSWLTVV.

The V and J genes are TRBV5-4 and TRBJ1-2; no firm D call. The CDR3 extends over 15 amino acids. Germline V gives CDR1 SGHNT, CDR2 YYREEE (reference sequence). The V gene lost 3 bases and the J gene lost 3 bases, with 15 bases spanning the gap. CDR3 region: CASSSAKGSDYGYTF. The CDR3 DNA sequence: TGTGCCAGCAGCTCGGCGAAAGGGAGCGACTATGGCTACACCTTC.

V and J are TRBV7-2 and TRBJ2-7; 13 bases map to TRBD2. J was trimmed by 7 bases and V by 1 base; bases with no gene match: 4. The CDR3 has 15 amino acids. The germline CDR1 and CDR2 sequences are SGHTA and FQGNSA. In DNA form, the CDR3 reads TGTGCCAGCAGCTTAGGGACTAGCGGGAGAGATGAGCAGTACTTC. It codes for CASSLGTSGRDEQYF.

The chain combines TRBV25-1 with TRBJ1-1; D not resolved. Germline V CDR1 and CDR2: MGHDK, SYGVNS. Trimming stripped 7 bases from V and 5 bases from J, with 14 bases between. The CDR3 consists of 13 residues. The CDR3 loop is CASMPAAGTEAFF. The CDR3 nucleotides are TGTGCCAGCATGCCTGCGGCCGGGACTGAAGCTTTCTTT.

This clone was counted a single time. The chain uses TRBV28 and TRBJ1-1, with TRBD1 matching over 7 bases. The CDR3 is 14 amino acids. V shed 6 bases and J 2 bases; nucleotides not matched to a gene: 6. Germline loops: CDR1 MDHEN, CDR2 SYDVKM. The CDR3 reads CASREDRSNTEAFF. DNA for the CDR3: TGTGCCAGCAGAGAGGACAGGAGCAACACTGAAGCTTTCTTT. Filled out from reference TRBV28 and TRBJ1-1, the complete variable domain reads DVKVTQSSRYLVKRTGEKVFLECVQDMDHENMFWYRQDPGLGLRLIYFSYDVKMKEKGDIPEGYSVSREKKERFSLILESASTNQTSMYLCASREDRSNTEAFFGQGTRLTVV.

This sequence joins TRBV6-5 and TRBJ2-3; TRBD2 matches 8 bases. This CDR3 has 15 residues. The germline gives CDR1 MNHEY, CDR2 SVGAGI. V shed 2 bases, J shed 4 bases, and the junction held 5 bases outside the gene matches. DNA of the CDR3: TGTGCCAGCAGTTACACCGGGGGGGCCTCAGATACGCAGTATTTT. It encodes CASSYTGGASDTQYF.

The V gene is TRBV28, the J gene TRBJ1-5; 7 bases fit TRBD1. CDR1 is MDHEN and CDR2 is SYDVKM in the germline V gene. The trim removed 5 bases at V and 3 bases at J, leaving 7 bases unmatched. CDR3 length: 15 amino acids. The CDR3 loop is CASSPQDRPNQPQHF. The CDR3 bases are TGTGCCAGCAGTCCACAGGACAGGCCCAATCAGCCCCAGCATTTT.

The chain employs TRBV7-2 and TRBJ1-5; no firm D call. Deletions cut 5 bases from V and 0 bases from J, with 17 bases between. The CDR3 spans 17 residues. In germline, CDR1 is SGHTA, CDR2 FQGNSA. The CDR3, as DNA: TGTGCCAGCAGCCCTAGGAGCCAAGGTCGTAGCAATCAGCCCCAGCATTTT. Translation: CASSPRSQGRSNQPQHF.

This clone appeared a single time. The rearrangement joins TRBV29-1 to TRBJ2-1; TRBD1 aligns across 8 bases. Trimming at V came to 8 bases and at J to 2 bases, leaving 5 bases not matched to a gene. Germline V CDR1 and CDR2: SQVTM, ANQGSEA. This CDR3 spans 13 amino acids. This chain's CDR3 is CSTRTGTYNEQFF. For the CDR3, the DNA is TGCAGCACAAGGACAGGGACCTACAATGAGCAGTTCTTC.

This sequence joins TRBV15 and TRBJ1-1; D remains unclear. The CDR3 loop spans 15 amino acids. Germline-derived CDR1 and CDR2 are LNHNV and YYDKDF (reference sequence). Trimming took 5 bases from V and 1 from J, leaving 14 bases between them. The CDR3 region has the DNA TGTGCCACCAGCGCAACTATACAAGCGAACACTGAAGCTTTCTTT. It yields the protein CATSATIQANTEAFF.

This chain joins TRBV24-1 and TRBJ2-5, with a possible D match to TRBD2 (5 bases). Trimming shortened V by 1 base and J by 3 bases, and 11 bases separated the two germline ends. The CDR3 loop spans 15 amino acids. CDR1 and CDR2 from the germline V gene are KGHDR and SFDVKD. The CDR3 loop reads CATSDFVRGEETQYF. CDR3 coding DNA: TGTGCCACCAGTGATTTTGTCCGGGGTGAAGAGACCCAGTACTTC.

As for this clone: This sample also contains other DNA sequences that code for the same CDR3. The chain has TRBV24-1 and TRBJ2-5; TRBD2 matches at 15 bases. V gave up 4 bases and J gave up 5 bases; unmatched junction bases: 7. The CDR3 sequence is 17 residues long. Germline values: CDR1 KGHDR, CDR2 SFDVKD. The CDR3 DNA sequence: TGTGCCACCAGTGACCCGGGACTAGCGGGGGGACGGGAGACCCAGTACTTC. Translating it yields CATSDPGLAGGRETQYF.

The chain uses TRBV5-1 and TRBJ1-2; D is possibly TRBD1 (6 bases). Trimming stripped 0 bases from V and 8 bases from J, with 14 bases between. Germline V gene sequence: CDR1 SGHRS, CDR2 YFSETQ. CDR3 length: 14 amino acids. CDR3 sequence (DNA): TGCGCCAGCAGCTTGGTTCCAGGGGAGTCGGGCTACACCTTC. It translates to CASSLVPGESGYTF.

The chain uses TRBV4-3 and TRBJ2-5, with D possibly TRBD2 on 6 matching bases. There are 17 residues in the CDR3. V shed 0 bases and J shed 10 bases, with 24 bases lying between them. Germline CDR1 is LGHNA and CDR2 is YSLEER. The CDR3 sequence is CASSQDGPGTGDVNQYF. CDR3 sequence (DNA): TGCGCCAGCAGCCAAGATGGCCCCGGGACTGGGGATGTGAACCAGTACTTC.

The rearrangement joins TRBV9 to TRBJ1-1; D gene uncertain. The CDR3 contains 14 residues. V was clipped by 4 bases and J by 6 bases, with 16 bases between them. Per germline, CDR1 SGDLS and CDR2 YYNGEE. This CDR3 reads CASSPARDGAEAFF. For the CDR3, the DNA is TGTGCCAGCAGCCCAGCGAGGGATGGGGCTGAAGCTTTCTTT.

The rearrangement uses TRBV20-1 and TRBJ2-1; D call uncertain. V was trimmed by 5 bases and J by 4 bases, leaving 6 bases between them. CDR3 length equals 11 residues. Per the germline V gene, CDR1 is DFQATT and CDR2 is SNEGSKA (reference sequence). The CDR3, as DNA: TGCAGTGCTGATGCGTACAATGAGCAGTTCTTC. Protein sequence: CSADAYNEQFF.

V usage is TRBV2 and J usage is TRBJ2-7; TRBD2 agrees at 12 bases. The length of the CDR3 is 15 residues. Unmatched junction bases numbered 4, after V lost 7 bases and J lost 0 bases. Germline CDR1 is SNHLY and CDR2 is FYNNEI. CDR3 in amino acids: CASTRTSGDSYEQYF. DNA for the CDR3: TGTGCCAGCACCAGGACTAGCGGGGACTCCTACGAGCAGTACTTC.

This clone has a single count. The chain joins TRBV15 to TRBJ2-3; 9 nucleotides agree with TRBD2. Germline CDR1 reads LNHNV; CDR2 reads YYDKDF (reference sequence). The J segment lost 6 bases and the V segment lost 5 bases, leaving 18 bases of the junction unmatched. The CDR3 runs 18 residues. CDR3 amino acids: CATSGPKEAGGTRDTQYF. DNA of the CDR3: TGTGCCACCAGCGGACCAAAGGAGGCGGGAGGGACTCGCGATACGCAGTATTTT.

The V gene is TRBV27, the J gene TRBJ2-5; a weak D match, TRBD2 (5 bases). Trimming took 10 bases from V and 4 from J, leaving 13 bases between them. CDR3 length: 12 amino acids. The V gene's germline CDR1 is MNHEY and CDR2 SMNVEV (reference sequence). In DNA form, the CDR3 reads TGTGCCACCTTGGGAGAGCGAGAGACCCAGTACTTC. It yields the protein CATLGERETQYF.

This clone was picked up one time. In the same sample, other DNA sequences code for this CDR3. The chain links TRBV5-1 to TRBJ2-3; 8 bases agree with TRBD2. V gave up 0 bases and J gave up 0 bases; unmatched junction bases: 3. Germline CDR1 SGHRS, CDR2 YFSETQ. The CDR3 loop spans 16 amino acids. The CDR3 coding sequence is TGCGCCAGCAGCTTGGTTACTAGCGGTAGCACAGATACGCAGTATTTT. Translation: CASSLVTSGSTDTQYF.

The V call is TRBV7-9, the J call TRBJ1-5; 9 bases agree with TRBD1. The CDR3 extends over 14 amino acids. The germline V gene encodes CDR1 SEHNR and CDR2 FQNEAQ (reference sequence). V shed 5 bases and J 4 bases; nucleotides not matched to a gene: 3. The DNA of the CDR3 is TGTGCCAGCAGCAAAGACAGGGGGAATCAGCCCCAGCATTTT. It is translated as CASSKDRGNQPQHF.

Of note for this clone: Its ends do not fully match the called genes, so a read error is possible. This chain uses TRBV7-7 with TRBJ2-5; 8 positions agree with TRBD1. Germline V gene data show CDR1 as SSHAT and CDR2 as FNYEAQ (reference sequence). This CDR3 contains 15 residues. This chain's CDR3 is CASSQQGARGETQYF. CDR3 sequence (DNA): TGTGCTAGCAGCCAGCAGGGGGCTAGGGGAGAGACCCAGTACTTC.

The rearrangement joins TRBV11-2 to TRBJ1-1, with 7 bases fitting TRBD1. The ends lost 1 base at V and 0 bases at J; junction bases unmatched: 2. The germline gives CDR1 SGHAT, CDR2 FQNNGV. There are 15 residues in the CDR3. The CDR3 here is CASSLGGQMNTEAFF. CDR3 sequence (DNA): TGTGCCAGCAGCTTAGGGGGACAGATGAACACTGAAGCTTTCTTT. The full variable domain, completed using reference TRBV11-2 and TRBJ1-1, is EAGVAQSPRYKIIEKRQSVAFWCNPISGHATLYWYQQILGQGPKLLIQFQNNGVVDDSQLPKDRFSAERLKGVDSTLKIQPAKLEDSAVYLCASSLGGQMNTEAFFGQGTRLTVV.

Concerning this clone: One end of the junction varies from germline; a read error may be responsible. V is TRBV28 and J is TRBJ1-3; TRBD1 matches 7 bases. This CDR3 has 14 amino acids. Per germline, CDR1 MDHEN and CDR2 SYDVKM. The chain's CDR3 is CASSPGGTASFRNF. The CDR3 nucleotides read TGTGCCAGCAGTCCCGGCGGGACAGCGTCCTTCAGGAATTTT.